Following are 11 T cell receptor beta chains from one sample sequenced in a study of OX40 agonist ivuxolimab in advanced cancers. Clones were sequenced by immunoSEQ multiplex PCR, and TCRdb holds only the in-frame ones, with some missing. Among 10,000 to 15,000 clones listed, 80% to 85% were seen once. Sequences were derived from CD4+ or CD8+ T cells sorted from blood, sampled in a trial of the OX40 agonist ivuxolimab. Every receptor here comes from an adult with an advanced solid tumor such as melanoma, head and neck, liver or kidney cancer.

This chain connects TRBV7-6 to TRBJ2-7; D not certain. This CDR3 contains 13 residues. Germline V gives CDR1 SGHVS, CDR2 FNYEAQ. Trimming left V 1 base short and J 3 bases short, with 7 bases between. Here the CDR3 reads CASSLGQFYEQYF. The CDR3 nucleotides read TGTGCCAGCAGCTTAGGCCAGTTCTACGAGCAGTACTTC.

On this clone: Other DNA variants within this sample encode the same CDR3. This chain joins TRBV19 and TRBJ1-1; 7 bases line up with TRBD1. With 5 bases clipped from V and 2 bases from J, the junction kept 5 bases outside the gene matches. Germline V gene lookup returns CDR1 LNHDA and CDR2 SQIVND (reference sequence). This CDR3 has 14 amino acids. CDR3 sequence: CASSAGQANTEAFF. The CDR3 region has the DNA TGTGCCAGTAGTGCTGGACAGGCCAACACTGAAGCTTTCTTT.

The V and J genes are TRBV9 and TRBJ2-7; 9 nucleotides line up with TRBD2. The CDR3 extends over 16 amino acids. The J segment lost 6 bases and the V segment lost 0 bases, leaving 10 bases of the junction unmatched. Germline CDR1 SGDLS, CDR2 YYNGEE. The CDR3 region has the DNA TGTGCCAGCAGCGTAGCTCGAGATAGCGGGAGTAGCGAGCAGTACTTC. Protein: CASSVARDSGSSEQYF.

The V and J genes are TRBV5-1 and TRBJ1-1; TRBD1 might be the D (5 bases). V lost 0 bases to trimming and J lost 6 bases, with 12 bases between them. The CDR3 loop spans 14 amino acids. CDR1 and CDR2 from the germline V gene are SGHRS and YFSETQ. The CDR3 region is CASSLAEWGAEAFF. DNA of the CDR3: TGCGCCAGCAGCTTGGCTGAGTGGGGCGCTGAAGCTTTCTTT.

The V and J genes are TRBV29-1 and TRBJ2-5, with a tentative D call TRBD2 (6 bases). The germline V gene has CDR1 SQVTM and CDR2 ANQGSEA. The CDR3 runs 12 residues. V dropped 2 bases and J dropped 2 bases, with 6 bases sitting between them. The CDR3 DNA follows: TGCAGCGTTGAACGGGGGCAAGAGACCCAGTACTTC. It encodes CSVERGQETQYF. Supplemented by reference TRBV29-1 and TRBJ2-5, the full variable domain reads SAVISQKPSRDICQRGTSLTIQCQVDSQVTMMFWYRQQPGQSLTLIATANQGSEATYESGFVIDKFPISRPNLTFSTLTVSNMSPEDSSIYLCSVERGQETQYFGPGTRLLVL.

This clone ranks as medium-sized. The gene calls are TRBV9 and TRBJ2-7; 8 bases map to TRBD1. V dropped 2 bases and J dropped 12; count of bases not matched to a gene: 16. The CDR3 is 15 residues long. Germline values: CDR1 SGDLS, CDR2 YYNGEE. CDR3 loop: CASSVTGATADPPYF. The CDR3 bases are TGTGCCAGCAGCGTGACAGGGGCCACCGCAGACCCTCCGTACTTC.

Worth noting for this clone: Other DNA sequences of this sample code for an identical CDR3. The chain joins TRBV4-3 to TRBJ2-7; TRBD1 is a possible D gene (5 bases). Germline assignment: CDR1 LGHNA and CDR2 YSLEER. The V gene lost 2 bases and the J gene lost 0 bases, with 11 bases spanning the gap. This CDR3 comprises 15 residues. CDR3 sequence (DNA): TGCGCCAGCAGCCAACAACACACAGGCTCCTACGAGCAGTACTTC. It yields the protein CASSQQHTGSYEQYF.

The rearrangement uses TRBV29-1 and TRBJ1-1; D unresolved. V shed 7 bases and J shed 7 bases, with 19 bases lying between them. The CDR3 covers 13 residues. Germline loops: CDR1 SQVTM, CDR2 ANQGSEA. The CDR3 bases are TGCAGCGCGGCGACGACGGACTCCCTTGAAGCTTTCTTT. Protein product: CSAATTDSLEAFF.

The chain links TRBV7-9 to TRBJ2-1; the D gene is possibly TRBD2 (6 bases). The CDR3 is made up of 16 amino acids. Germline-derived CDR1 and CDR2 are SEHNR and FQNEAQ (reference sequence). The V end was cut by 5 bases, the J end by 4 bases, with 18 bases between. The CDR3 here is CASSPRLGTEYNEQFF. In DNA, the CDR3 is TGTGCCAGCAGCCCCAGACTAGGGACGGAATACAATGAGCAGTTCTTC.

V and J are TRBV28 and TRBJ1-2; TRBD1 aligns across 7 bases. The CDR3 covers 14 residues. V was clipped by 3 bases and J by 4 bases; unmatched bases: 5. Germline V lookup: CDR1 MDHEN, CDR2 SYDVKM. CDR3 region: CASSFTRTGYGYTF. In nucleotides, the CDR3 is TGTGCCAGCAGTTTCACTCGGACAGGCTATGGCTACACCTTC.

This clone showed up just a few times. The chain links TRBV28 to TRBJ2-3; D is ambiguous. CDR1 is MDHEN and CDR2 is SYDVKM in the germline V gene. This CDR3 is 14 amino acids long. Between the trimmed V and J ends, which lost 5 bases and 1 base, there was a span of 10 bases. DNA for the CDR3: TGTGCCAGCAGTCCTCTGCGAGGCACAGATACGCAGTATTTT. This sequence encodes CASSPLRGTDTQYF.